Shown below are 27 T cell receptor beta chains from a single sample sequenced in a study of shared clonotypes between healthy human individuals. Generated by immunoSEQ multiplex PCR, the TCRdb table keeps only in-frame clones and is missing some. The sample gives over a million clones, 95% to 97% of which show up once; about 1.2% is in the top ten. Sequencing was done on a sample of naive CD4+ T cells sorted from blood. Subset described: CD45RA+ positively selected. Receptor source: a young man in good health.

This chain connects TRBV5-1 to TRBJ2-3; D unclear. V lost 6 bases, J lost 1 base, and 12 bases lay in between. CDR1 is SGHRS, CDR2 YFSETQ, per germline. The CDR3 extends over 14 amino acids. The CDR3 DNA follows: TGCGCCAGCACCGAGCCTGGTGGCACAGATACGCAGTATTTT. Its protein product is CASTEPGGTDTQYF.

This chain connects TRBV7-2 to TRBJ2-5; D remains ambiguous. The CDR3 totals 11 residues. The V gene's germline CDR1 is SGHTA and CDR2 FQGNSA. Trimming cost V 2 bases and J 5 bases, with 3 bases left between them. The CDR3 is CASSLYETQYF. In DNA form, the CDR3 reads TGTGCCAGCAGCTTATATGAGACCCAGTACTTC.

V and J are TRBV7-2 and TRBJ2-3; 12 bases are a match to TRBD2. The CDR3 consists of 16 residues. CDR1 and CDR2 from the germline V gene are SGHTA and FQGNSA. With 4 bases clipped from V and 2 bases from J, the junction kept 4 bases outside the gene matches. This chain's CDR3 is CASSSRLAGDTDTQYF. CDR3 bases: TGTGCCAGCAGCTCAAGACTAGCGGGGGACACAGATACGCAGTATTTT.

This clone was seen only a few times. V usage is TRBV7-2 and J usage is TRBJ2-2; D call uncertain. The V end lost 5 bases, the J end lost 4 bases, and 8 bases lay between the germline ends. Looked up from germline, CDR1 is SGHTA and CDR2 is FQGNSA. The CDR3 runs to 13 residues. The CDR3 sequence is CASSRQITGELFF. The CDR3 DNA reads TGTGCCAGCAGCCGTCAGATCACCGGGGAGCTGTTTTTT.

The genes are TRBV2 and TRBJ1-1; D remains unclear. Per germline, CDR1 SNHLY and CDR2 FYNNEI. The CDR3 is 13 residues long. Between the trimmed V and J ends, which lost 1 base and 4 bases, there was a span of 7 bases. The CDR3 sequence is CASSEGLGTEAFF. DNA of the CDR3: TGTGCCAGCAGTGAAGGTCTGGGCACTGAAGCTTTCTTT.

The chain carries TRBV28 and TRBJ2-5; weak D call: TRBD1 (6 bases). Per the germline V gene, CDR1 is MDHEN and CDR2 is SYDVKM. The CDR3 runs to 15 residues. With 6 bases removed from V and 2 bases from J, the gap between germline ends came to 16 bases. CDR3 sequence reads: CASSPYRESQETQYF. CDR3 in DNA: TGTGCCAGCAGCCCTTACAGGGAATCACAAGAGACCCAGTACTTC.

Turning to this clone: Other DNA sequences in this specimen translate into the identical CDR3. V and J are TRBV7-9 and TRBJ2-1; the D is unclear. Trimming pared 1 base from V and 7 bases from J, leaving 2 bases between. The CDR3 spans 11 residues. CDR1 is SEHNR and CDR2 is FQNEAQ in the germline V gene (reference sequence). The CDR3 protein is CASSLVNEQFF. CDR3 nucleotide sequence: TGTGCCAGCAGCTTAGTGAATGAGCAGTTCTTC.

The CDR3 loop reads CAISRDRGRLRFDEQYF. CDR3 coding DNA: TGTGCCATCAGCCGGGACAGGGGGCGTCTTAGGTTCGACGAGCAGTACTTC. The V and J genes are TRBV10-3 and TRBJ2-7; TRBD1 matches 12 bases. Germline CDR1 reads ENHRY; CDR2 reads SYGVKD. V trimming: 6 bases; J trimming: 5 bases; junction bases outside the gene matches: 14. This CDR3 is built from 17 residues.

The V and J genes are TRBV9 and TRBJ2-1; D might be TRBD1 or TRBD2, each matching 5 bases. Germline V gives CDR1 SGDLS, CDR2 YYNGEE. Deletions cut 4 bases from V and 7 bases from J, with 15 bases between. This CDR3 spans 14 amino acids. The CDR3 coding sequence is TGTGCCAGCAGCCCATTCTGGGGGAGTAATGAGCAGTTCTTC. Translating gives CASSPFWGSNEQFF.

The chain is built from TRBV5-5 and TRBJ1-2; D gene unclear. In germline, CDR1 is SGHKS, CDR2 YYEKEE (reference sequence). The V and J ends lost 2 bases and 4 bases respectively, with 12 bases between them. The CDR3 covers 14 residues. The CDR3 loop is CASSLTASSYGYTF. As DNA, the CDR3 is TGTGCCAGCAGCTTAACGGCATCGAGCTATGGCTACACCTTC.

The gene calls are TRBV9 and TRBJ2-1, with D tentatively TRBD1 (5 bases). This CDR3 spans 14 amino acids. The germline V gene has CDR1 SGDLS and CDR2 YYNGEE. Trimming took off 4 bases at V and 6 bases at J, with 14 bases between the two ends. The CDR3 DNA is TGTGCCAGCAGCATCCACAGGAAGTGCAATGAGCAGTTCTTC. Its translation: CASSIHRKCNEQFF.

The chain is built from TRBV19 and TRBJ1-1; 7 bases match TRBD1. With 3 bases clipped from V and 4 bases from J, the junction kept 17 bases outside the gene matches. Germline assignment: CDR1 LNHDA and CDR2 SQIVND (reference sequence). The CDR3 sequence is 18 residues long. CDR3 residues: CASSIGSAPGGRRTEAFF. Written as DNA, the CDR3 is TGTGCCAGTAGTATTGGGTCCGCTCCAGGGGGTCGACGCACTGAAGCTTTCTTT.

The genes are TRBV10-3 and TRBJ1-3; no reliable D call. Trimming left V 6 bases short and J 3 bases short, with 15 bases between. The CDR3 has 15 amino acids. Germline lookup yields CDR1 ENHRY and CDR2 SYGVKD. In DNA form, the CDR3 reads TGTGCCATCAGCCCGACGGGCGCAGGTGGAAACACCATATATTTT. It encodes CAISPTGAGGNTIYF.

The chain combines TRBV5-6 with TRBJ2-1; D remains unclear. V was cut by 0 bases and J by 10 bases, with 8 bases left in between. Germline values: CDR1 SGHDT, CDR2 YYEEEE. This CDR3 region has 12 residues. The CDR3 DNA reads TGTGCCAGCAGCTTGGCCTACGGGGAGCAGTTCTTC. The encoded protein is CASSLAYGEQFF. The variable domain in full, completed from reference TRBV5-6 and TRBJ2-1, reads DAGVTQSPTHLIKTRGQQVTLRCSPKSGHDTVSWYQQALGQGPQFIFQYYEEEERQRGNFPDRFSGHQFPNYSSELNVNALLLGDSALYLCASSLAYGEQFFGPGTRLTVL.

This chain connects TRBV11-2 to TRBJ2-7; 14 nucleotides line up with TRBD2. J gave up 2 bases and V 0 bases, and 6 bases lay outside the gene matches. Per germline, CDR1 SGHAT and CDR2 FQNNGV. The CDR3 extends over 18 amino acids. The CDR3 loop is CASSLDHTTSGRAYEQYF. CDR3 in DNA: TGTGCCAGCAGCTTAGACCATACGACTAGCGGGAGGGCCTACGAGCAGTACTTC.

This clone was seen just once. This CDR3 is CASSITWTSGEFSYNEQFF. Written as DNA, the CDR3 is TGTGCCAGTAGTATTACCTGGACTAGCGGGGAATTTTCCTACAATGAGCAGTTCTTC. The rearrangement links TRBV19 to TRBJ2-1, with 12 bases aligning to TRBD2. V gave up 3 bases and J gave up 1 base; unmatched junction bases: 10. CDR1 and CDR2 (germline): LNHDA, SQIVND (reference sequence). The CDR3 length is 19 residues.

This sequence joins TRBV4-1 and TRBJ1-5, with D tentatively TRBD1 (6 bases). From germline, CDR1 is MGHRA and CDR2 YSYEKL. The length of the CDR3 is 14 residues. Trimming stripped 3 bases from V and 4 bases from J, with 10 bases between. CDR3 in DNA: TGCGCCAGCAGCCACAGGGGCTTAAATCAGCCCCAGCATTTT. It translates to CASSHRGLNQPQHF.

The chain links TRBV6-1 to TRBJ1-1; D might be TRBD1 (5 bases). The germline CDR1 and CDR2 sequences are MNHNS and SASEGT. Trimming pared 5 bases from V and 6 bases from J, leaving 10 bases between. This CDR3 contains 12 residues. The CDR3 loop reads CASSLEGSEAFF. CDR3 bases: TGTGCCAGCAGTCTGGAGGGGTCTGAAGCTTTCTTT.

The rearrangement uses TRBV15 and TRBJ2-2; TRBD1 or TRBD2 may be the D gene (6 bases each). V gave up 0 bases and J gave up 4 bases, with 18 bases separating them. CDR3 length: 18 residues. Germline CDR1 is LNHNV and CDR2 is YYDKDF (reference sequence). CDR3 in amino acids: CATSRDPSGGQGTGELFF. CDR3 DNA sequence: TGTGCCACCAGCAGAGACCCCAGTGGGGGGCAGGGCACCGGGGAGCTGTTTTTT.

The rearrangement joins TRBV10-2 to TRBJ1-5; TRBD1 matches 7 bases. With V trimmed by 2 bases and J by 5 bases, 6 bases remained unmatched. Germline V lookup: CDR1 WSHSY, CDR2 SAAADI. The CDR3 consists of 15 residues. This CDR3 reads CASSEAGGLYQPQHF. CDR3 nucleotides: TGCGCCAGCAGTGAGGCAGGGGGATTATATCAGCCCCAGCATTTT.

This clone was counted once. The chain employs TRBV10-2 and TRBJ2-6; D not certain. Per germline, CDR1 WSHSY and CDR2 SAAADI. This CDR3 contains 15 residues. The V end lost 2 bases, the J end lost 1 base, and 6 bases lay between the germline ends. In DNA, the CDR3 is TGCGCCAGCAGTGAGATCGGTTCTGGGGCCAACGTCCTGACTTTC. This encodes CASSEIGSGANVLTF.

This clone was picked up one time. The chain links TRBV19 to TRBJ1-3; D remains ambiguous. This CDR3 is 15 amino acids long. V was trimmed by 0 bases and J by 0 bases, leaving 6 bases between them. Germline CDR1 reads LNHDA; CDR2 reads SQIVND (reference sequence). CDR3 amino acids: CASSIDRVSGNTIYF. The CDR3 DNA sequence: TGTGCCAGTAGTATAGATCGGGTCTCTGGAAACACCATATATTTT.

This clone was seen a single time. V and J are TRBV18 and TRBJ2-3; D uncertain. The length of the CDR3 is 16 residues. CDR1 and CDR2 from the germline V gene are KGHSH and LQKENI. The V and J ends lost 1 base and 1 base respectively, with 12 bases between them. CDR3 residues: CASSPLADAGTDTQYF. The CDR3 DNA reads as TGTGCCAGCTCACCACTCGCAGACGCTGGCACAGATACGCAGTATTTT. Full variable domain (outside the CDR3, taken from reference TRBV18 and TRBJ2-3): NAGVMQNPRHLVRRRGQEARLRCSPMKGHSHVYWYRQLPEEGLKFMVYLQKENIIDESGMPKERFSAEFPKEGPSILRIQQVVRGDSAAYFCASSPLADAGTDTQYFGPGTRLTVL.

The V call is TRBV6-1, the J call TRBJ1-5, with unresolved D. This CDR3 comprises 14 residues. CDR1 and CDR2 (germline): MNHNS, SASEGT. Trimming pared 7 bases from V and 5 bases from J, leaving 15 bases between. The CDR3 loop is CASTDRRAYQPQHF. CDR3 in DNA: TGTGCCAGCACTGACCGGAGAGCTTATCAGCCCCAGCATTTT.

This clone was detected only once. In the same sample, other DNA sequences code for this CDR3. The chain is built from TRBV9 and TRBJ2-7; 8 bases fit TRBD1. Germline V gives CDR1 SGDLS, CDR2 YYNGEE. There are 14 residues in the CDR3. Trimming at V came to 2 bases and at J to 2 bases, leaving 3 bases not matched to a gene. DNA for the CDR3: TGTGCCAGCAGCGTTGGGACAGGTCCCTACGAGCAGTACTTC. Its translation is CASSVGTGPYEQYF.

CDR3 amino acids: CASRLAKPGELFF. The CDR3 nucleotides read TGTGCCAGCAGGCTCGCCAAGCCCGGGGAGCTGTTTTTT. V and J are TRBV28 and TRBJ2-2, with unresolved D. Per the germline V gene, CDR1 is MDHEN and CDR2 is SYDVKM. The CDR3 sequence is 13 residues long. V was trimmed by 6 bases and J by 6 bases, leaving 11 bases between them. The whole variable domain, filled in from reference TRBV28 and TRBJ2-2, reads DVKVTQSSRYLVKRTGEKVFLECVQDMDHENMFWYRQDPGLGLRLIYFSYDVKMKEKGDIPEGYSVSREKKERFSLILESASTNQTSMYLCASRLAKPGELFFGEGSRLTVL.

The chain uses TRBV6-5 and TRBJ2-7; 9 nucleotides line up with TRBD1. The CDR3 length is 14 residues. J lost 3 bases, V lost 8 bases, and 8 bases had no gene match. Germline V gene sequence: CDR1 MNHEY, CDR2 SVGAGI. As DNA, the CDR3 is TGTGCCAGCCGACGGGGGACAGGGCACTACGAGCAGTACTTC. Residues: CASRRGTGHYEQYF.